This TCR beta chain was found in a study of shared clonotypes between healthy human individuals. Background on the study: Per-donor plates numbered three CD4 naive, three CD4 memory, two CD8 naive and one CD8 memory. Study results and limitations: Donors were few, which limited the genetic and exposure-history diversity represented. In contrast to clonotypes shared by all four donors, non-shared clonotypes had lower generation probabilities.

Deep-level assay runs were performed. Sequencing was performed with immunoSEQ multiplex PCR; in TCRdb, only in-frame clones are kept and a portion is missing. The profile shows a few million clones, roughly 95% of them singletons. This clone was found once. Its target is not known. Naive CD8 isolation took CD45RO-negative cells positively selected for CCR7 and excluded terminally differentiated effector memory CD45RA+ cells. This sequence originates from a man between 18 and 29 years old in good health. Some clones in this sample may be carry-over from other donors' samples. What was sequenced was naive CD8+ T cells from PBMCs.

The CDR3 here is CASSTRGGEQFF. The CDR3 DNA reads TGTGCCAGTAGTACTAGGGGTGGGGAGCAGTTCTTC. V and J are TRBV19 and TRBJ2-1; possible D gene TRBD1, 5 bases. This CDR3 has 12 amino acids. CDR1 LNHDA and CDR2 SQIVND come from the germline V gene (reference sequence). V lost 4 bases to trimming and J lost 10 bases, with 11 bases between them.